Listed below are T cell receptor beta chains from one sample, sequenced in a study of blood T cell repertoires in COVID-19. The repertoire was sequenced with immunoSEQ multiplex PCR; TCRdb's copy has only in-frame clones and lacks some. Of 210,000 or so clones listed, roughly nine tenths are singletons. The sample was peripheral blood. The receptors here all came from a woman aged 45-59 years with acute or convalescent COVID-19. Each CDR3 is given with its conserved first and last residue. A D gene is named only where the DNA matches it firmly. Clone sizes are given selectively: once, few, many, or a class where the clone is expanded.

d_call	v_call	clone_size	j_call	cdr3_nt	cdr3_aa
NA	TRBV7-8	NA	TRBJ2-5	TGTGCCAGCCGCGGGTTGTGGGCAGAGACCCAGTACTTC	CASRGLWAETQYF
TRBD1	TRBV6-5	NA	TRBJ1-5	TGTGCCAGCAGTTTTGGACAGGGAGCCGTCCAGCATTTT	CASSFGQGAVQHF
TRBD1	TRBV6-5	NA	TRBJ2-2	TGTGCCAGCGTGGGACAGGGGGCGAAGAGGGAGCTGTTTTTT	CASVGQGAKRELFF
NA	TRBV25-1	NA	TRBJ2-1	TGTGCCAGTCGACCCGAGGGGGCGGGACGTGGGGATGAGCAGTTCTTC	CASRPEGAGRGDEQFF
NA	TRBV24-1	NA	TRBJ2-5	TGTGCCACCAGTGATGGTCGTTTCGGGGAGACCCAGTACTTC	CATSDGRFGETQYF
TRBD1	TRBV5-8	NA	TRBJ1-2	TGTGCCAGCAGCCCGCGGGCCAGGGGGAACTATGGCTACACCTTC	CASSPRARGNYGYTF
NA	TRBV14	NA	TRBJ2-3	TGTGCCAGCAGCCAACTTACGGGAGTGAGCACAGATACGCAGTATTTT	CASSQLTGVSTDTQYF
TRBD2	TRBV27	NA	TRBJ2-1	TGTGCCAGCAGTGCCAGGACTAGCGGGAGGGGGAATGAGCAGTTCTTC	CASSARTSGRGNEQFF
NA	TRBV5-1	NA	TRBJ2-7	TGCGCCAGCAGCTCTGACAGCGCCTCCTACGAGCAGTACTTC	CASSSDSASYEQYF
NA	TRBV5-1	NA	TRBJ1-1	TGCGCCAGCAACAAATGGGGGGGCAACACTGAAGCTTTCTTT	CASNKWGGNTEAFF
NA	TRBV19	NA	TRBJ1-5	TGTGCCAGTTCCTCATTGTTCTATAGCAATCAGCCCCAGCATTTT	CASSSLFYSNQPQHF
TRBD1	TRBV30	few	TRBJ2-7	TGTGCCTGGAGTGTACCGGGACAGGGACACTACGAGCAGTACTTC	CAWSVPGQGHYEQYF
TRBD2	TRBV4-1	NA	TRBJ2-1	TGCGCCAGCAGCACTAGCGGGAGTATCTATGAGCAGTTCTTC	CASSTSGSIYEQFF
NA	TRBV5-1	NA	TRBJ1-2	TGCGCCAGCAGCTTGGACAATCTCTATGGCTACACCTTC	CASSLDNLYGYTF
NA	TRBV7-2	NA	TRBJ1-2	TGTGCCAGCAGCTTCCAGGTAGCTAACTATGGCTACACCTTC	CASSFQVANYGYTF
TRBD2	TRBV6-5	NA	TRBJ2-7	TGTGCCAGCAGGCCCACGGGAGGCCAACAATACGAGCAGTACTTC	CASRPTGGQQYEQYF
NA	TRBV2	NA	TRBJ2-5	TGTGCCAGCAGTGGACTAGAAATAAAAGAGACCCAGTACTTC	CASSGLEIKETQYF
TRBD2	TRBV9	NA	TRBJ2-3	TGTGCCAGCAGCTTTCATAGCGGGGGAATCGCAGATACGCAGTATTTT	CASSFHSGGIADTQYF
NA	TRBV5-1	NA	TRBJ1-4	TGCGCCAGCAGCCCCGGCCCAGGGAATGAAAAACTGTTTTTT	CASSPGPGNEKLFF
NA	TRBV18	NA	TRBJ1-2	TGTGCCAGCTCACCGCAACAGGGAGGGGATGGCTACACCTTC	CASSPQQGGDGYTF
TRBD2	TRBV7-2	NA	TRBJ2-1	TGTGCCAGCAGCCTCACTAGCGGGATAAGGGTTGAGCAGTTCTTC	CASSLTSGIRVEQFF
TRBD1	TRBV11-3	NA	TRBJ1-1	TGTGCCAGCAGCTTGGGGACAGTCATGAACACTGAAGCTTTCTTT	CASSLGTVMNTEAFF
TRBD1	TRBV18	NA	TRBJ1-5	TGTGCCAGCTCACAGGGGGCCGAACAGCCCCAGCATTTT	CASSQGAEQPQHF
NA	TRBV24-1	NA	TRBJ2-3	TGTGCCACCAGTGACACAGGGCGCCCGAGCACAGATACGCAGTATTTT	CATSDTGRPSTDTQYF
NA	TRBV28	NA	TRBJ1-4	TGTGCCAGCAGACCACCCGGACACCGAAATGAAAAACTGTTTTTT	CASRPPGHRNEKLFF
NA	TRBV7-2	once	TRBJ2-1	TGTGCCACCCAACTCCCGGGGAGCTCCTACAATGAGCAGTTCTTC	CATQLPGSSYNEQFF
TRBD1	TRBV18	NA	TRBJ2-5	TGTGCCAGCTCACCGACAGGGGGAGAGACCCAGTACTTC	CASSPTGGETQYF
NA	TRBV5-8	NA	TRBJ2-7	TGTGCCAGCAGCTTCATACAGGGTGGAAGGGAGCAGTACTTC	CASSFIQGGREQYF
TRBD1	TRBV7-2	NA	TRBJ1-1	TGTGCCAGCAGCTTTTTTCCGGGACAGGGCCCCCGATTT	CASSFFPGQGPRF
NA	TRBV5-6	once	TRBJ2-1	TGTGCCAGCAGCTTAGGGGCCCACAATGAGCAGTTCTTC	CASSLGAHNEQFF
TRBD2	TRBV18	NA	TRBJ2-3	TGTGCCAGCTCATGGGAGGGAGATACGCAGTATTTT	CASSWEGDTQYF
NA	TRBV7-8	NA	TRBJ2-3	TGTGCCAGCAGCTTCCGGGACTTATGGGATACGCAGTATTTT	CASSFRDLWDTQYF
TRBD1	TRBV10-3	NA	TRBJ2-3	TGTGCCATCAGTGAGGGACAGGGCACAGATACGCAGTATTTT	CAISEGQGTDTQYF
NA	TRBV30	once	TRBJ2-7	TGTGCCTGGAGTAGCGGGTACGAGCAGTACTTC	CAWSSGYEQYF
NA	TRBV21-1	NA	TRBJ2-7	TGTGCCAGCAGCCTGGGACAGGGATTCTACGAGCAGTACTTC	CASSLGQGFYEQYF
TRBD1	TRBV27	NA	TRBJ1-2	TGTGCCAGCAGTTTGGAAGGACAGGGGAACTCTAACTATGGCTACACCTTC	CASSLEGQGNSNYGYTF
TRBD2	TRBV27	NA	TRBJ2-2	TGTGCCAGCAGTTTAAGGGCGGGAGGGAAGGTTCGAGGCACCGGGGAGCTGTTTTTT	CASSLRAGGKVRGTGELFF
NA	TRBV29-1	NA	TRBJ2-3	TGCAGCGCCCTAGGGGGGGGCACAGATACGCAGTATTTT	CSALGGGTDTQYF
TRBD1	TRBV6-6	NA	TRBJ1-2	TGTGCCAGCACTTTGGACAGGGATGGCAATGGCTACACCTTC	CASTLDRDGNGYTF
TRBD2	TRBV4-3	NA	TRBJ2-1	TGCGCCAGCAGCCTTGGGAGGGGCAGCGGGAGGCTTGATCCCTACAATGAGCAGTTCTTC	CASSLGRGSGRLDPYNEQFF
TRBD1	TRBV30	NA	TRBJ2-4	TGTGCCTGGAGTGTACTGGACAGGGTATTCAAAAACATTCAGTACTTC	CAWSVLDRVFKNIQYF
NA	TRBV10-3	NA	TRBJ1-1	TGTGCCATCAGTGGGGCCATTTTCGGCACTGAAGCTTTCTTT	CAISGAIFGTEAFF
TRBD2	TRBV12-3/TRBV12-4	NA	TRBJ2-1	TGTGCCAGCGGGGCTAGCGGGAGACATGAGCAGTTCTTC	CASGASGRHEQFF
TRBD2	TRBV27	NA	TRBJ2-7	TGTGCCAGCAAATATGAGACTAGCGGGGCATACGAGCAGTACTTC	CASKYETSGAYEQYF
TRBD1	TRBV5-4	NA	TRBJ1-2	TGTGCCAGCAGCCATGGGACAGGGGGCGACTATGGCTACACCTTC	CASSHGTGGDYGYTF
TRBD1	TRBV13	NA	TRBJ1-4	TGTGCCAGCAGTAGGGACAGGGGATTAAAACTGTTTTTT	CASSRDRGLKLFF
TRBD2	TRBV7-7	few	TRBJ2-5	TGTGCCAGCAGCGGACTAGTCTCCGAGACCCAGTACTTC	CASSGLVSETQYF
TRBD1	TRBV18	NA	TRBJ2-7	TGTGCCAGCTCACCCCAGACGGGACAGCCCAACTACGAGCAGTACTTC	CASSPQTGQPNYEQYF